This entry is about one T cell receptor beta chain. Its antigen is not identified. This record belongs to a study of T cells expressing NK-cell markers. Background on the study: The authors derived TCR beta repertoires from sorted CD3+CD56+NKG2C+, CD3+CD56+NKG2C- and CD3+CD56-NKG2C+ T cells.

TCRdb re-called the 5' RACE reads, yielding one record per CDR3 amino acid sequence without DNA. This table holds some 460,000 distinct CDR3 sequences. This CDR3 comprises 14 residues. Germline V lookup: CDR1 ENHRY, CDR2 SYGVKD. Study-level findings and limits: For a few donors, these clonotypes were likewise the leading ones in the CD3+CD56-NKG2C+ fraction. Dominant NKG2C+ clonotypes made up about 1.0-8% of CD8+ T cells in a handful of donors.

The receptor was derived from a woman between 50 and 59 years old in good health. This chain uses TRBV10-3 with TRBJ1-1; the TRBD1 assignment by TCRdb is unverifiable without DNA. Sequenced sample: blood T cells: a sorted CD56 or NKG2C T cell subset, CD4+ or CD8+ T cells, or bulk PBMC T cells (not recorded which). The CDR3 spells CAISAVAGGTEAFF.